There are many counts of the clone carrying this T cell receptor beta chain. Its antigen is still unknown. The sample comes from a study of T-cell memory formation after mild COVID-19. Study-level findings and limits: Among clones contracting day 15 to 85, CD4/CD8 was balanced, whereas later expanders leaned CD4+.

TCRdb redid the calling of the 5' RACE reads with MiXCR, one entry per CDR3 protein. In the table there are roughly 130,000 distinct CDR3 sequences, around a sixth of which are singletons. CDR3 size: 16 residues. V dropped 5 bases and J dropped 9 bases, with 23 bases sitting between them. The gene calls are TRBV12-3 or TRBV12-4 and TRBJ2-1, with D perhaps matching TRBD1 or TRBD2 (6 bases each). Sequenced input: PBMCs or a T cell subset sorted from them (not recorded which). This receptor was taken from an adult woman who had mild COVID-19 (a few samples of this study predate the infection). Cell type and time point are not known. The chain's CDR3 is CASSPHRDKGGAEQFF. CDR3 DNA: TGTGCCAGCAGTCCGCACCGGGACAAGGGAGGTGCTGAGCAGTTCTTC.